These 8 T cell receptor beta chains originate from one sample sequenced in a study of T cells after somatic rescue of genetic block. Using immunoSEQ multiplex PCR, the repertoire was profiled, and TCRdb retains in-frame clones only, with some absent. The table records tens of thousands of clones, 92% of them present only once. The sequencing input was peripheral blood mononuclear cells (PBMCs). The receptors were gathered from a man aged 40-49 years.

The V call is TRBV30, the J call TRBJ1-1; D possibly corresponds to TRBD1 (6 bases). The CDR3 is 13 amino acids. Germline CDR1 GTSNPN, CDR2 SVGIG (reference sequence). Trimming removed 3 bases from V and 3 bases from J, with 11 bases in between. The CDR3 spells CAWRGGGDTEAFF. CDR3 sequence (DNA): TGTGCCTGGAGGGGAGGGGGGGACACTGAAGCTTTCTTT.

V gene TRBV14 combines with J gene TRBJ2-1; no firm D call. CDR1 SGHDN and CDR2 FVKESK come from the germline V gene. The CDR3 length is 16 residues. V lost 4 bases and J 0 bases, leaving 13 bases between the germline ends. The CDR3: CASSRDSQSSYNEQFF. The CDR3 coding sequence is TGTGCCAGCAGCCGGGATAGCCAGAGCTCCTACAATGAGCAGTTCTTC. Full variable domain (outside the CDR3, taken from reference TRBV14 and TRBJ2-1): EAGVTQFPSHSVIEKGQTVTLRCDPISGHDNLYWYRRVMGKEIKFLLHFVKESKQDESGMPNNRFLAERTGGTYSTLKVQPAELEDSGVYFCASSRDSQSSYNEQFFGPGTRLTVL.

J is TRBJ2-7 and V is TRBV2; D is unclear. Trimming stripped 7 bases from V and 2 bases from J, with 12 bases between. CDR3 length: 13 amino acids. The germline CDR1 and CDR2 sequences are SNHLY and FYNNEI. The CDR3 bases are TGTGCCAGCACCTACTTGGCGGCCTACGAGCAGTACTTC. Translation gives CASTYLAAYEQYF.

The rearrangement joins TRBV2 to TRBJ2-5; 9 bases are shared with TRBD2. The germline gives CDR1 SNHLY, CDR2 FYNNEI. The CDR3 covers 16 residues. The ends lost 4 bases at V and 4 bases at J; junction bases unmatched: 10. The CDR3 coding sequence is TGTGCCAGCAGTGTCAGGGGGACTAGCAGCGGAGAGACCCAGTACTTC. As protein: CASSVRGTSSGETQYF.

The V gene is TRBV6-1, the J gene TRBJ1-5, with a possible D match to TRBD1 (5 bases). The CDR3 extends over 16 amino acids. Germline V gene sequence: CDR1 MNHNS, CDR2 SASEGT. V was trimmed by 2 bases and J by 5 bases, leaving 16 bases between them. CDR3 sequence (DNA): TGTGCCAGCAGTGAACCAGGGTTGAGGTTTGATCAGCCCCAGCATTTT. Amino acids: CASSEPGLRFDQPQHF.

This chain joins TRBV5-5 and TRBJ1-1, with a weak D call TRBD1 (6 bases). Looked up from germline, CDR1 is SGHKS and CDR2 is YYEKEE (reference sequence). The V end lost 5 bases, the J end lost 0 bases, and 14 bases lay between the germline ends. This CDR3 region has 15 residues. The CDR3 DNA reads as TGTGCCAGCAGTTCACGGGGGGCAATGAACACTGAAGCTTTCTTT. The encoded protein is CASSSRGAMNTEAFF.

This chain uses TRBV5-1 with TRBJ2-1; 14 bases line up with TRBD2. The trim removed 4 bases at V and 7 bases at J, leaving 10 bases unmatched. The CDR3 loop spans 17 amino acids. Germline V lookup: CDR1 SGHRS, CDR2 YFSETQ. The CDR3 DNA is TGCGCCAGCAGCCTGACTAGCGGGAGGGGAACGGGAAATGAGCAGTTCTTC. This codes for CASSLTSGRGTGNEQFF.

The chain employs TRBV4-3 and TRBJ2-1; TRBD2 matches at 12 bases. V lost 6 bases to trimming and J lost 10 bases; unmatched junction nucleotides: 10. Germline CDR1 and CDR2: LGHNA and YSLEER. The CDR3 runs 15 residues. The CDR3 DNA is TGCGCCAGCAGTCTAGCGGGAGGGCCGGGATTCGAGCAGTTCTTC. Translation: CASSLAGGPGFEQFF.